This T cell receptor beta chain was observed in a study of blood T cell repertoires in COVID-19. Study overall: Sites in the United States, Italy and Spain provided acute and convalescent COVID-19 samples.

This CDR3 comprises 14 residues. Germline CDR1 and CDR2: SGHKS and YYEKEE (reference sequence). The ends were cut back, 2 bases at V and 1 base at J, with 9 bases in the middle. How the authors handled the data: The assay estimated nucleated cells by amplifying reference gene primers. Libraries were prepared by immunoSEQ multiplex PCR; TCRdb keeps only in-frame clonotypes and omits some of them. That table is the source of V, J and clone size, and D and trimming were worked out from the DNA. This table holds fewer than 150,000 clones, 80% to 85% found once. The sequenced material came from peripheral blood. The chain has TRBV5-5 and TRBJ1-1; D unclear. This TCR came from a human donor in a cohort sampled during active COVID-19. The CDR3 nucleotides are TGTGCCAGCAGCTTATTGCCGAGGAACACTGAAGCTTTCTTT. It codes for CASSLLPRNTEAFF.